The sequence of this T cell receptor (beta chain) was determined in a study of identifying expanded T cells in peripheral blood. The study's findings and limits: Clone count variance between approximately two-week samples rose with total template count. Over two and four weeks, about 15 and 19 clones changed, versus around 1.2 between replicates.

In germline, CDR1 is MDHEN, CDR2 SYDVKM. The CDR3 totals 18 residues. V lost 6 bases to trimming and J lost 7 bases; unmatched junction nucleotides: 19. Profiled with immunoSEQ multiplex PCR; TCRdb holds only in-frame clones, not every one. The table records about 97,000 clones, around nine tenths of them present only once. Only one count was recorded for this clone. Its specificity is not known. This receptor was obtained from a person aged 18 to 75 in good health. The V and J genes are TRBV28 and TRBJ2-5; TRBD2 matches at 11 bases. The specimen sequenced was blood. The CDR3 loop reads CASSPLKASGGYTGTQYF. In nucleotides, the CDR3 is TGTGCCAGCAGCCCCCTGAAGGCTAGCGGGGGGTATACGGGGACCCAGTACTTC. Using reference TRBV28 and TRBJ2-5 for the parts outside the CDR3, the full variable domain is DVKVTQSSRYLVKRTGEKVFLECVQDMDHENMFWYRQDPGLGLRLIYFSYDVKMKEKGDIPEGYSVSREKKERFSLILESASTNQTSMYLCASSPLKASGGYTGTQYFGPGTRLLVL.